This passage covers 30 T cell receptor beta chains from one sample sequenced in a study of blood T cell repertoires in COVID-19 (dated by TCRdb to about 2020). Library preparation was by the immunoSEQ multiplex PCR assay. TCRdb retrieved this table from immuneACCESS and kept in-frame rearrangements only. Not all clones are present; in checked studies, unresolved V genes account for under half, and no reason is known for the remainder. This sample has almost 95,000 clones in its table, and approximately 84% of those were observed once. Jointly, the top ten make up approximately 6.7% of the sample. Sequenced material: peripheral blood. These receptors all come from a man aged 55 to 70 with acute or convalescent COVID-19.

The chain links TRBV5-1 to TRBJ1-2; 8 bases line up with TRBD1. With V trimmed by 2 bases and J by 4 bases, 10 bases remained unmatched. The CDR3 is made up of 16 amino acids. Germline values: CDR1 SGHRS, CDR2 YFSETQ. CDR3 protein: CASSFYRDRPTYGYTF. DNA for the CDR3: TGCGCCAGCAGCTTCTACCGGGACAGGCCGACCTATGGCTACACCTTC.

The V gene is TRBV4-1, the J gene TRBJ1-2; D might be TRBD1 (6 bases). The ends were cut back, 0 bases at V and 7 bases at J, with 15 bases in the middle. CDR1 and CDR2 from the germline V gene are MGHRA and YSYEKL. This CDR3 has 15 amino acids. The DNA of the CDR3 is TGCGCCAGCAGCCAAGAGGATGTCAGGGGCGGTGGCTACACCTTC. Its protein product is CASSQEDVRGGGYTF.

The rearrangement links TRBV11-1 to TRBJ1-5; 8 bases are shared with TRBD1. Unmatched junction bases numbered 7, after V lost 2 bases and J lost 7 bases. The CDR3 covers 15 residues. Germline loops: CDR1 SGHAT, CDR2 FQDESV (reference sequence). The chain's CDR3 is CASSLKTGDHQPQHF. The CDR3 coding sequence is TGTGCCAGCAGCTTAAAGACAGGGGATCACCAGCCCCAGCATTTT.

The genes are TRBV20-1 and TRBJ1-5; possible D gene TRBD1, 5 bases. The germline V and J ends were trimmed by 3 bases and 9 bases, with 15 bases remaining between them. Looked up from germline, CDR1 is DFQATT and CDR2 is SNEGSKA (reference sequence). This CDR3 is 13 amino acids long. The chain's CDR3 is CSASTRADAPQHF. CDR3 nucleotide sequence: TGCAGTGCTAGTACCAGGGCGGATGCGCCCCAGCATTTT.

The rearrangement uses TRBV5-8 and TRBJ1-1; 8 nucleotides agree with TRBD1. Germline V lookup: CDR1 SGHTS, CDR2 YDEGEE. Trimming removed 0 bases from V and 4 bases from J; junction bases left unmatched: 5. This CDR3 comprises 15 residues. CDR3 amino acids: CASSLGDRMGTEAFF. The CDR3 nucleotides are TGTGCCAGCAGCTTGGGGGACAGGATGGGCACTGAAGCTTTCTTT.

The chain is built from TRBV19 and TRBJ1-2; a weak D match, TRBD1 (6 bases). This CDR3 has 13 residues. V lost 5 bases and J 5 bases, leaving 12 bases between the germline ends. Germline CDR1 reads LNHDA; CDR2 reads SQIVND (reference sequence). Written as DNA, the CDR3 is TGTGCCAGTAGTTACCAGGGGACGTATGGCTACACCTTC. It codes for CASSYQGTYGYTF.

Here the CDR3 reads CASSLGGQADTQYF. The DNA for the CDR3 is TGTGCCAGCAGCTTAGGAGGGCAGGCAGATACGCAGTATTTT. This rearrangement joins TRBV7-2 to TRBJ2-3; TRBD2 might be the D (5 bases). Trimming took 1 base from V and 4 from J, leaving 9 bases between them. This CDR3 has 14 amino acids. Germline CDR1 is SGHTA and CDR2 is FQGNSA.

The chain links TRBV18 to TRBJ1-5; D may be TRBD1 (5 bases). The CDR3 totals 17 residues. In germline, CDR1 is KGHSH, CDR2 LQKENI. V lost 3 bases and J lost 3, with 18 bases in between. The CDR3 bases are TGTGCCAGCTCACCCATGGGGGGGGGTGGAATCAATCAGCCCCAGCATTTT. It specifies CASSPMGGGGINQPQHF.

The J gene is TRBJ2-5, the V gene TRBV7-2; D is perhaps TRBD2 (5 bases). V gave up 6 bases and J gave up 2 bases, with 13 bases separating them. The CDR3 consists of 14 residues. CDR1 is SGHTA and CDR2 is FQGNSA in the germline V gene. In DNA form, the CDR3 reads TGTGCCAGCAGTCTAGAATGGAGGCAAGAGACCCAGTACTTC. This codes for CASSLEWRQETQYF.

The rearrangement uses TRBV5-1 and TRBJ2-7; 8 nucleotides line up with TRBD1. There are 17 residues in the CDR3. Trimming took 0 bases from V and 1 from J; bases not matched to a gene: 9. CDR1 is SGHRS and CDR2 is YFSETQ in the germline V gene. CDR3 sequence: CASSLVPVTGGSYEQYF. The CDR3 nucleotides read TGCGCCAGCAGCTTGGTGCCTGTTACAGGGGGATCCTACGAGCAGTACTTC.

V is TRBV5-4 and J is TRBJ1-2; 8 nucleotides agree with TRBD1. The V and J ends lost 5 bases and 2 bases, in that order; junction bases with no gene match: 5. Per the germline V gene, CDR1 is SGHNT and CDR2 is YYREEE (reference sequence). This CDR3 has 14 residues. The chain's CDR3 is CASRQTGENYGYTF. In DNA form, the CDR3 reads TGTGCCAGCAGGCAGACAGGGGAAAACTATGGCTACACCTTC.

The chain combines TRBV4-3 with TRBJ2-4; maybe TRBD1 (6 bases). From germline, CDR1 is LGHNA and CDR2 YSLEER. The CDR3 consists of 15 residues. V lost 0 bases, J lost 11 bases, and 17 bases lay in between. As DNA, the CDR3 is TGCGCCAGCAGCCAAGAGGGGGCCGGGGTTCGGGTTCAGTACTTC. Its protein product is CASSQEGAGVRVQYF.

The chain uses TRBV19 and TRBJ1-2; D is possibly TRBD1 (5 bases). From germline, CDR1 is LNHDA and CDR2 SQIVND (reference sequence). CDR3 length: 16 residues. Between the trimmed V and J ends, which lost 7 bases and 4 bases, there was a span of 22 bases. This CDR3 is CASTSPVSTASYGYTF. As DNA, the CDR3 is TGTGCCAGTACCTCACCTGTTTCGACAGCAAGCTATGGCTACACCTTC.

This chain connects TRBV10-1 to TRBJ2-2; TRBD2 might be the D (5 bases). V was trimmed by 7 bases and J by 5 bases, leaving 11 bases between them. Germline V lookup: CDR1 WNHNN, CDR2 SYGVQD (reference sequence). CDR3 length: 13 amino acids. CDR3 sequence reads: CASNREGTGELFF. Here the CDR3 DNA reads TGCGCCAGCAACAGAGAGGGTACCGGGGAGCTGTTTTTT.

The chain couples TRBV7-3 to TRBJ1-2; TRBD1 matches at 7 bases. V was pared by 5 bases and J by 5 bases, with 5 bases of the junction left unmatched. From germline, CDR1 is SGHTA and CDR2 FQGTGA. The CDR3 loop spans 13 amino acids. The CDR3 bases are TGTGCCAGCAGCCGCGGACAGGAGTATGGCTACACCTTC. The encoded protein is CASSRGQEYGYTF.

The chain has TRBV7-2 and TRBJ1-6; maybe TRBD1 (6 bases). Trimming shortened V by 5 bases and J by 11 bases, and 16 bases separated the two germline ends. This CDR3 contains 14 residues. The germline gives CDR1 SGHTA, CDR2 FQGNSA. DNA of the CDR3: TGTGCCAGCAGCCAAGGGTCACAGGGCCCACCCCTCCACTTT. Its protein is CASSQGSQGPPLHF. The complete variable domain, with remaining parts taken from reference TRBV7-2 and TRBJ1-6, reads GAGVSQSPSNKVTEKGKDVELRCDPISGHTALYWYRQSLGQGLEFLIYFQGNSAPDKSGLPSDRFSAERTGGSVSTLTIQRTQQEDSAVYLCASSQGSQGPPLHFGNGTRLTVT.

There are a few counts of this clone. Other DNA sequences in this specimen translate into the identical CDR3. The rearrangement links TRBV28 to TRBJ1-1; TRBD1 might be the D (6 bases). CDR1 and CDR2 from the germline V gene are MDHEN and SYDVKM. Trimming removed 3 bases from V and 4 bases from J, with 9 bases in between. This CDR3 is built from 13 residues. For the CDR3, the DNA is TGTGCCAGCAGTTTCGGGGGGGCCACTGAAGCTTTCTTT. Its translation is CASSFGGATEAFF. Together with reference TRBV28 and TRBJ1-1, the CDR3 gives the full variable domain: DVKVTQSSRYLVKRTGEKVFLECVQDMDHENMFWYRQDPGLGLRLIYFSYDVKMKEKGDIPEGYSVSREKKERFSLILESASTNQTSMYLCASSFGGATEAFFGQGTRLTVV.

This chain connects TRBV27 to TRBJ2-2; 7 nucleotides align to TRBD1. Trimming cost V 1 base and J 6 bases; bases outside gene matches: 2. Looked up from germline, CDR1 is MNHEY and CDR2 is SMNVEV (reference sequence). The CDR3 covers 14 residues. In DNA form, the CDR3 reads TGTGCCAGCAGTTTATACAGGGGTTCCGGGGAGCTGTTTTTT. Its protein is CASSLYRGSGELFF.

This chain joins TRBV11-2 and TRBJ1-1; D is possibly TRBD1 (6 bases). The CDR3 has 14 amino acids. The germline gives CDR1 SGHAT, CDR2 FQNNGV. V lost 1 base to trimming and J lost 1 base, with 7 bases between them. CDR3 protein: CASSLARGNTEAFF. In DNA form, the CDR3 reads TGTGCCAGCAGCTTAGCCAGGGGGAACACTGAAGCTTTCTTT.

V is TRBV5-6 and J is TRBJ2-1; 10 positions match TRBD2. The V and J ends lost 1 base and 10 bases, in that order; junction bases with no gene match: 8. CDR3 length: 15 residues. Looked up from germline, CDR1 is SGHDT and CDR2 is YYEEEE. CDR3 in amino acids: CASSLIAGGLQEQFF. The DNA of the CDR3 is TGTGCCAGCAGCTTGATAGCGGGGGGCCTTCAGGAGCAGTTCTTC.

V gene TRBV5-1 combines with J gene TRBJ2-5; TRBD1 matches at 10 bases. CDR3 length equals 15 residues. V trimming: 4 bases; J trimming: 2 bases; junction bases outside the gene matches: 5. Germline CDR1 is SGHRS and CDR2 is YFSETQ. The CDR3 sequence: CASSPDRGGQETQYF. CDR3 DNA: TGCGCCAGCAGCCCGGACAGGGGGGGACAAGAGACCCAGTACTTC. Full variable domain (rest looked up from reference TRBV5-1 and TRBJ2-5): KAGVTQTPRYLIKTRGQQVTLSCSPISGHRSVSWYQQTPGQGLQFLFEYFSETQRNKGNFPGRFSGRQFSNSRSEMNVSTLELGDSALYLCASSPDRGGQETQYFGPGTRLLVL.

J is TRBJ2-7 and V is TRBV9; D might be TRBD2 (5 bases). This CDR3 region has 16 residues. The V gene lost 4 bases and the J gene lost 1 base, with 18 bases spanning the gap. CDR1 is SGDLS and CDR2 is YYNGEE in the germline V gene. The CDR3 DNA reads TGTGCCAGCAGCCCCCAACCGGGGAGTAAGTCCTACGAGCAGTACTTC. This codes for CASSPQPGSKSYEQYF. Variable domain in full (rest from reference TRBV9 and TRBJ2-7): DSGVTQTPKHLITATGQRVTLRCSPRSGDLSVYWYQQSLDQGLQFLIQYYNGEERAKGNILERFSAQQFPDLHSELNLSSLELGDSALYFCASSPQPGSKSYEQYFGPGTRLTVT.

This chain joins TRBV5-1 and TRBJ2-6; D unclear. In germline, CDR1 is SGHRS, CDR2 YFSETQ. The CDR3 has 14 amino acids. V was cut by 2 bases and J by 0 bases, with 3 bases left in between. This CDR3 is CASSFNSGANVLTF. Written as DNA, the CDR3 is TGCGCCAGCAGCTTCAACTCTGGGGCCAACGTCCTGACTTTC.

The chain recombines TRBV9 with TRBJ1-4; D is undetermined. Germline CDR1 SGDLS, CDR2 YYNGEE. This CDR3 is 17 amino acids long. V was clipped by 0 bases and J by 0 bases, with 12 bases between them. The CDR3 DNA is TGTGCCAGCAGCGTAGACGCATCGTTAGCAACTAATGAAAAACTGTTTTTT. This codes for CASSVDASLATNEKLFF. The entire variable domain, with the rest obtained from reference TRBV9 and TRBJ1-4, is as follows: DSGVTQTPKHLITATGQRVTLRCSPRSGDLSVYWYQQSLDQGLQFLIQYYNGEERAKGNILERFSAQQFPDLHSELNLSSLELGDSALYFCASSVDASLATNEKLFFGSGTQLSVL.

This clone appeared once. The chain carries TRBV18 and TRBJ1-5; 10 bases map to TRBD1. Germline assignment: CDR1 KGHSH and CDR2 LQKENI. The V and J ends lost 4 bases and 8 bases, in that order; junction bases with no gene match: 8. This CDR3 region has 15 residues. CDR3 protein: CASSRRDRGLEPQHF. In DNA form, the CDR3 reads TGTGCCAGCTCACGTCGGGACAGGGGATTGGAGCCCCAGCATTTT. Using reference TRBV18 and TRBJ1-5 for the parts outside the CDR3, the full variable domain is NAGVMQNPRHLVRRRGQEARLRCSPMKGHSHVYWYRQLPEEGLKFMVYLQKENIIDESGMPKERFSAEFPKEGPSILRIQQVVRGDSAAYFCASSRRDRGLEPQHFGDGTRLSIL.

There are a few counts of this clone. The rearrangement links TRBV5-6 to TRBJ1-3, with D hard to call. CDR1 is SGHDT, CDR2 YYEEEE, per germline. V was pared by 1 base and J by 0 bases, with 8 bases between. The CDR3 is 15 amino acids. Here the CDR3 reads CASSLQVLSGNTIYF. The DNA of the CDR3 is TGTGCCAGCAGCTTGCAGGTACTCTCTGGAAACACCATATATTTT.

This clone came up once. The chain links TRBV27 to TRBJ2-3; the D gene is possibly TRBD1 (7 bases). The germline V and J ends were trimmed by 5 bases and 1 base, with 16 bases remaining between them. This CDR3 has 16 residues. The V gene's germline CDR1 is MNHEY and CDR2 SMNVEV (reference sequence). The CDR3 sequence is CASSGGAGGRTDTQYF. DNA of the CDR3: TGTGCCAGCAGTGGCGGGGCAGGGGGACGCACAGATACGCAGTATTTT.

V and J are TRBV5-1 and TRBJ1-5; 9 bases line up with TRBD1. Looked up from germline, CDR1 is SGHRS and CDR2 is YFSETQ. The CDR3 covers 15 residues. V lost 0 bases to trimming and J lost 6 bases; unmatched junction nucleotides: 4. CDR3 residues: CASSLGDRESQPQHF. The CDR3 DNA follows: TGCGCCAGCAGCTTGGGGGACAGGGAGAGTCAGCCCCAGCATTTT.

The chain links TRBV27 to TRBJ1-2, with TRBD1 identical over 7 bases. The CDR3 is 14 residues long. Germline CDR1 reads MNHEY; CDR2 reads SMNVEV (reference sequence). V gave up 4 bases and J gave up 6 bases; unmatched junction bases: 8. The CDR3: CASSWDSSPDGYTF. In DNA form, the CDR3 reads TGTGCCAGCAGTTGGGACAGCAGTCCCGATGGCTACACCTTC.

The rearrangement links TRBV27 to TRBJ1-6; possible D gene TRBD1, 5 bases. Germline loops: CDR1 MNHEY, CDR2 SMNVEV (reference sequence). V lost 5 bases to trimming and J lost 5 bases, with 13 bases between them. The CDR3 runs to 15 residues. DNA for the CDR3: TGTGCCAGCAGTCCGCGTTGGGGCGATAATTCACCCCTCCACTTT. This sequence encodes CASSPRWGDNSPLHF.